The clone carrying this T cell receptor (beta chain) was detected only a few times. This specimen belongs to a study of T-cell reconstitution after alpha-beta-depleted transplantation in children. Unique molecular identifiers were used to barcode this TCRbeta library. TCRdb analysed the PCR reads with MiXCR anew, one entry per CDR3 protein. The sample has roughly 200,000 distinct CDR3 sequences; approximately 15% are singletons. The V gene's germline CDR1 is ENHRY and CDR2 SYGVKD. V lost 5 bases to trimming and J lost 4 bases; unmatched junction nucleotides: 9. This CDR3 comprises 15 residues. The starting material was PBMCs from the stem cell graft donor, obtained from the stem cell graft. The chain combines TRBV10-3 with TRBJ2-3; 7 bases line up with TRBD1. The TCR originated in a human donor who donated a stem cell graft to a child with acute lymphoblastic leukemia. CDR3: CAISTTGLGADTQYF. DNA for the CDR3: TGTGCCATCAGTACGACAGGGTTGGGAGCAGATACGCAGTATTTT.